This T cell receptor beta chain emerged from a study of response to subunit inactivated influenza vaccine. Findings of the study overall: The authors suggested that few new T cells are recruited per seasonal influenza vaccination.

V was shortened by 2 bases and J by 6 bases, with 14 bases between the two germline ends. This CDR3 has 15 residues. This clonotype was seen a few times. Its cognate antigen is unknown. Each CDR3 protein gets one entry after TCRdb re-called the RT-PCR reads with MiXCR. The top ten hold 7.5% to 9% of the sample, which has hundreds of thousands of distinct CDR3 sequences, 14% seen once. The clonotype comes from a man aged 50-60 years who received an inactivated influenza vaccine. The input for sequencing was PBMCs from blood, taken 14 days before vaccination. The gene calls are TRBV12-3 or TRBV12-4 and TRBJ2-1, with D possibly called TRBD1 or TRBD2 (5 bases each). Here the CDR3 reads CASSLRGPGRNEQFF. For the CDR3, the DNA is TGTGCCAGCAGTTTAAGAGGCCCGGGGCGCAATGAGCAGTTCTTC.